This T cell receptor beta chain derives from a study of T cells in Graves' hyperthyroidism and ophthalmopathy. The CDR3 regions of TCR beta were amplified from RNA transcripts. RT-PCR in the first round (using the HTBI primer set) targeted the TCR CDR3. Each CDR3 protein gets one entry after TCRdb re-called the multiplex PCR reads with MiXCR. Here the sample spans about 420,000 distinct CDR3 sequences, 15% to 18% being singletons. This clonotype came up many times. Germline CDR1 and CDR2: LGHNT and FRNRAP. V lost 6 bases, J lost 0 bases, and 12 bases lay in between. The CDR3 consists of 15 residues. The chain carries TRBV12-5 and TRBJ1-5; D not certain. The TCR comes from a woman aged 18-29 years with Graves' hyperthyroidism. Sequenced input: blood. CDR3 DNA: TGTGCTAGTGGCCATGGACTCACTAGCAATCAGCCCCAGCATTTT. This encodes CASGHGLTSNQPQHF.